The 8 T cell receptor beta chains reported below all come from one sample, sequenced in a study of regulatory T cells in long-lasting Graves disease. Investigators prepared the TCR beta libraries by applying iRepertoire HTBI primers and Arm-PCR of CDR3 regions. TCRdb ran MiXCR on the multiplex PCR reads and lists one entry per CDR3 protein. The table includes around 460,000 distinct CDR3 sequences, around a fifth detected once. The time point denotes: persistent/refractory GD, antithyroid drugs over 5 years with positive TRAb. After RNA was extracted from PBMCs, the TCR library was made from it. The sample in question was peripheral blood mononuclear cells (PBMCs), obtained when the disease was refractory, from a patient treated with antithyroid drugs. All receptors derive from a female donor with Graves disease.

At least ten counts were recorded for this clonotype. The J gene is TRBJ2-7, the V gene TRBV6-1, with a tentative D call TRBD1 (6 bases). Trimming pared 6 bases from V and 0 bases from J, leaving 12 bases between. The CDR3 is 14 residues long. Per the germline V gene, CDR1 is MNHNS and CDR2 is SASEGT. CDR3 in DNA: TGTGCCAGCAGGGGGACACTGAGCTCCTACGAGCAGTACTTC. It codes for CASRGTLSSYEQYF.

CDR3 nucleotide sequence: TGTGCCAGCAGCTTAGTCATAGGGGGCACAGATACGCAGTATTTT. Protein product: CASSLVIGGTDTQYF. The J gene is TRBJ2-3, the V gene TRBV7-2; a weak D match, TRBD1 (5 bases). Germline lookup yields CDR1 SGHTA and CDR2 FQGNSA. Trimming stripped 1 base from V and 1 base from J, with 9 bases between. The CDR3 sequence is 15 residues long.

This clonotype was counted ten times or more. This sequence joins TRBV20-1 and TRBJ2-7; 7 bases line up with TRBD2. With V trimmed by 4 bases and J by 1 base, 7 bases remained unmatched. The CDR3 covers 14 residues. Germline lookup yields CDR1 DFQATT and CDR2 SNEGSKA (reference sequence). CDR3 in amino acids: CSATSLAKSYEQYF. CDR3 coding DNA: TGCAGTGCTACCTCACTAGCGAAATCCTACGAGCAGTACTTC.

This clonotype was observed a few times. The genes are TRBV5-1 and TRBJ2-2; tentative D call: TRBD1 (6 bases). This CDR3 has 15 residues. Germline V lookup: CDR1 SGHRS, CDR2 YFSETQ. With 4 bases removed from V and 8 bases from J, the gap between germline ends came to 18 bases. The DNA for the CDR3 is TGCGCCAGCAGCCCGGACTCCTCGGGGACAGGGGAGCTGTTTTTT. Translation gives CASSPDSSGTGELFF.

The rearrangement uses TRBV4-1 and TRBJ1-1, with unresolved D. V was trimmed by 2 bases and J by 9 bases, leaving 16 bases between them. CDR3 size: 14 residues. Germline assignment: CDR1 MGHRA and CDR2 YSYEKL. CDR3 in DNA: TGCGCCAGCAGCCAACCGCCCGCCAGGCGGCAAGCTTTCTTT. It yields the protein CASSQPPARRQAFF.

This clonotype was seen repeatedly, ten times or more. The CDR3 sequence: CASSPTVPGGGQYF. DNA of the CDR3: TGTGCCAGCAGCCCGACCGTCCCGGGCGGGGGGCAGTACTTC. The chain uses TRBV7-2 and TRBJ2-7, with 7 bases matching TRBD2. The CDR3 covers 14 residues. The junction had 13 bases not matched to a gene; V was cut back by 5 bases and J by 9 bases. Germline CDR1 reads SGHTA; CDR2 reads FQGNSA.

This clonotype was found many times. The rearrangement uses TRBV6-5 and TRBJ1-1; no clear D. The V and J ends lost 3 bases and 0 bases respectively, with 11 bases between them. The germline CDR1 and CDR2 sequences are MNHEY and SVGAGI. The CDR3 has 15 residues. CDR3 amino acids: CASSYEGWVNTEAFF. In DNA, the CDR3 is TGTGCCAGCAGTTATGAAGGGTGGGTGAACACTGAAGCTTTCTTT.

This clonotype was counted at least ten times. V is TRBV7-2 and J is TRBJ1-5, with D unresolved. This CDR3 has 15 amino acids. The germline gives CDR1 SGHTA, CDR2 FQGNSA. The V end was cut by 1 base, the J end by 3 bases, with 10 bases between. CDR3 residues: CASSLGAGNNQPQHF. The CDR3 nucleotides are TGTGCCAGCAGCTTAGGGGCAGGAAACAATCAGCCCCAGCATTTT.